This TCR beta chain comes out of a study of vaccination effects on CD4 cells after COVID-19. Whole-study context: ViraFEST used viral peptide pools to expand antigen-specific CD4+ T cells before sequencing. Every well got two million PBMC, which were grown with roughly 9.5 IU/ml IL-2 and 8.5 to 10 ug/ml peptides. Whole-study findings and limits: In the late period after vaccination, infection- and vaccine-induced clones contracted markedly.

Measured with immunoSEQ multiplex PCR; TCRdb has only the in-frame clones, and not every one. The table shows more than 60,000 clones, with 70% to 75% occurring only once. Per germline, CDR1 LGHDT and CDR2 YNNKEL (reference sequence). CDR3 length: 13 residues. V lost 5 bases and J 9 bases, leaving 11 bases between the germline ends. As to this clone: Antigen specificity is unknown.

Subsequent to a culture period of more than 8 days, CD4+ T cells were isolated. Participants received two doses of either the BNT162b2 or mRNA-1273 vaccine. Recipients of the vaccine had no prior SARS-CoV-2 infection and negative nucleocapsid antibodies. This rearrangement joins TRBV3-1 (or the pseudogene TRBV3-2) to TRBJ1-6; unclear D gene. This TCR was sampled from a human donor who received a COVID-19 vaccine. Sequencing was performed on CD4+ T cells from PBMCs cultured without peptide, taken after COVID-19 vaccination. This CDR3 reads CASSFLQSSPLHF. CDR3 sequence (DNA): TGTGCCAGCAGCTTCCTACAGAGTTCACCCCTCCACTTT.